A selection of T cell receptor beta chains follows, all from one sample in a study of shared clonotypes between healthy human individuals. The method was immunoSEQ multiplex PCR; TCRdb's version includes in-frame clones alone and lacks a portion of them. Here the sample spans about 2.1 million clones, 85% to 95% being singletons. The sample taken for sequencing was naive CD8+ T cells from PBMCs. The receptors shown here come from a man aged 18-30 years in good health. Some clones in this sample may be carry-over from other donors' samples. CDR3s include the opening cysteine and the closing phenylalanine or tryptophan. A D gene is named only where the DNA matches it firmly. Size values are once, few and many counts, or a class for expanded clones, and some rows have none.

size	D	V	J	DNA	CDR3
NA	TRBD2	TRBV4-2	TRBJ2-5	TGTGCCAGCAGCCTAGCGGGAAACCAAGAGACCCAGTACTTC	CASSLAGNQETQYF
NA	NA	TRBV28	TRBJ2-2	TGTGCCAGCAGTTTAGGGGGTGCCGGGGAGCTGTTTTTT	CASSLGGAGELFF
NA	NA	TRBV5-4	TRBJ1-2	TGTGCCAGCAGCTTGGAACCGACGTCCTATGGCTACACCTTC	CASSLEPTSYGYTF
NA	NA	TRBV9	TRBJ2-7	TGTGCCAGCACTCCCGGGACGGAGAACTACGAGCAGTACTTC	CASTPGTENYEQYF
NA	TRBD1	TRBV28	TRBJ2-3	TGTGCCAGCAGTAACCAGGACAGGGGACGGAACACAGATACGCAGTATTTT	CASSNQDRGRNTDTQYF
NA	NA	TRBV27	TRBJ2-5	TGTGCCAGCAGTTTGGTGGGCTGGGCGGAGACCCAGTACTTC	CASSLVGWAETQYF
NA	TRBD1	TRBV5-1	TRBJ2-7	TGCGCCAGCAGCTCCCTGGACAGGTACGAGCAGTACTTC	CASSSLDRYEQYF
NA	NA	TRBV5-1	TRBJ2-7	TGCGCCAGCAGCTTGGCTCAGGGGTACGAGCAGTACTTC	CASSLAQGYEQYF
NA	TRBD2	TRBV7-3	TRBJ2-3	TGTGCCAGCAGCTTGGTAGCGGGAGGAGGTACGCAGTATTTT	CASSLVAGGGTQYF
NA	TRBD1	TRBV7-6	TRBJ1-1	TGTGCCAGCAGTCTAGAGGGGGACAGGAACACTGAAGCTTTCTTT	CASSLEGDRNTEAFF
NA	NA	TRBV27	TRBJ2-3	TGTGCCAGCAGCCCAGGGGTAGCGGTCACAGATACGCAGTATTTT	CASSPGVAVTDTQYF
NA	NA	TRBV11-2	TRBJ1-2	TGTGCCAGCAGCTTAGATCAAGGCAGCGGCTATGGCTACACCTTC	CASSLDQGSGYGYTF
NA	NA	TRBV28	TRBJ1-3	TGTGCCAGCAGCTGGGGAAACACCATATATTTT	CASSWGNTIYF
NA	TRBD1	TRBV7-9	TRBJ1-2	TGTGCCAGCAGCTGGGAGGGACAGGGGATTGATGGCTACACCTTC	CASSWEGQGIDGYTF
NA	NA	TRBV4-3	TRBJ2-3	TGCGCCAGCAGCCAGATGACAGCCACAGATACGCAGTATTTT	CASSQMTATDTQYF
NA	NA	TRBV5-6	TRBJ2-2	TGTGCCAGCAGCCAGAAGGGACCGCACTCCACCGGGGAGCTGTTTTTT	CASSQKGPHSTGELFF
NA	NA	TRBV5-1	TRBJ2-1	TGCGCCAGCAGCTTGGGTGGGACTCAGTACAATGAGCAGTTCTTC	CASSLGGTQYNEQFF
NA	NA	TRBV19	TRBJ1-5	TGTGCCAGTAGTATCGGCGGGGGGTATAGCAATCAGCCCCAGCATTTT	CASSIGGGYSNQPQHF
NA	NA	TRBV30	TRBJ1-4	TGTGCCTGGAGTACCTATCGGCGGGCCTATGAAAAACTGTTTTTT	CAWSTYRRAYEKLFF
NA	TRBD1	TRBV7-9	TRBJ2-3	TGTGCCAGCAGCGCAACACAGGGGGCAGGCACAGATACGCAGTATTTT	CASSATQGAGTDTQYF
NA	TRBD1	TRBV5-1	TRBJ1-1	TGCGCCAGCAGCCCTGACAGGGTGGAGGGTAACACTGAAGCTTTCTTT	CASSPDRVEGNTEAFF
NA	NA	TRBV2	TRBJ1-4	TGTGCCAGCAGATCATCGGGACTCTTGAATGAAAAACTGTTTTTT	CASRSSGLLNEKLFF
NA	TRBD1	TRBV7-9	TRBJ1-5	TGTGCCAGCAGCTTAGCAGGGACAGGGGACCAGCCCCAGCATTTT	CASSLAGTGDQPQHF
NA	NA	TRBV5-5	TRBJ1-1	TGTGCCAGCAGCTTGGGCGGGGGCACTGAAGCTTTCTTT	CASSLGGGTEAFF
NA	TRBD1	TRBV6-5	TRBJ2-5	TGTGCCAGCAGTTACCATGGGACAGGGGGCGCGGAGACCCAGTACTTC	CASSYHGTGGAETQYF
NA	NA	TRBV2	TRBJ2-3	TGTGCCAGCAGTGAAGCGCAAGCGACTAGCACAGATACGCAGTATTTT	CASSEAQATSTDTQYF
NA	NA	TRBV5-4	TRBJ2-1	TGTGCCAGCAGTCACGGGGCAGGGGATGAGCAGTTCTTC	CASSHGAGDEQFF
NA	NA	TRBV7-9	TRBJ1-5	TGTGCCAGCAGCTTAAGTGGGGCAGCGGGGGCCGGGAATCAGCCCCAGCATTTT	CASSLSGAAGAGNQPQHF
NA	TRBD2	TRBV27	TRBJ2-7	TGTGCCAGCAGTTTATCGAGGGAGGGCCGCTGGGAGCAGTACTTC	CASSLSREGRWEQYF
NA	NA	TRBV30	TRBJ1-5	TGTGCCTGGGCCGGGGGGTTTGGCAATCAGCCCCAGCATTTT	CAWAGGFGNQPQHF
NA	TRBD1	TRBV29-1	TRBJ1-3	TGCAGCGCACTGGGGACAGTCAGCTCTGGAAACACCATATATTTT	CSALGTVSSGNTIYF
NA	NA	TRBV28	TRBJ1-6	TGTGCCAGCAGTTTTGTTGGGGCGGGACCCCTCCACTTT	CASSFVGAGPLHF
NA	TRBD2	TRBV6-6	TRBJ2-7	TGTGCCAGCAGTTACTCGCGGGAGGGGGCCTATTTC	CASSYSREGAYF
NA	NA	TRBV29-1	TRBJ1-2	TGCAGCGTTGATTCTGGGGGGGAGGATAACTATGGCTACACCTTC	CSVDSGGEDNYGYTF
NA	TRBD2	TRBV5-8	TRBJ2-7	TGTGCCAGCAGCGGTACTAGCGGGACGTCCTCCTACGAGCAGTACTTC	CASSGTSGTSSYEQYF
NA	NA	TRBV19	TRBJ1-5	TGTGCCAGTAGTACCGCGACACTATATAGCAATCAGCCCCAGCATTTT	CASSTATLYSNQPQHF
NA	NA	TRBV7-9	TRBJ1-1	TGTGCCAGCAGCGATGGGACTCTGGGGAACACTGAAGCTTTCTTT	CASSDGTLGNTEAFF
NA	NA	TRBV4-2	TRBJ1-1	TGTGCCAGTACAGGGTATAAAGACACTGAAGCTTTCTTT	CASTGYKDTEAFF
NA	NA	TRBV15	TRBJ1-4	TGTGCCACCAGCAGGTCAACTAATGAAAAACTGTTTTTT	CATSRSTNEKLFF
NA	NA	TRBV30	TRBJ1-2	TGTGCCTGGAGTGCGGCAGGGCCTGGCTACACCTTC	CAWSAAGPGYTF
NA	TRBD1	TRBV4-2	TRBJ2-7	TGTGCCAGCAGCCAAGAAGGGACAGAATTTTCCTACGAGCAGTACTTC	CASSQEGTEFSYEQYF
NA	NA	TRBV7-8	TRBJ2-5	TGTGCCAGCAGCCGAGAATGGGGTGAACAAGAGACCCAGTACTTC	CASSREWGEQETQYF
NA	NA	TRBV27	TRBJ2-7	TGTGCCAGCAGTTTAGTGGGTTCCTACGAGCAGTACTTC	CASSLVGSYEQYF
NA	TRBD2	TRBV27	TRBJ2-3	TGTGCCAGCAGTTTATTGAGTAGCGGGGGCACAGATACGCAGTATTTT	CASSLLSSGGTDTQYF
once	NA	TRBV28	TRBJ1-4	TGTGCCAGCAGAGAGCTCTACCTCAAGCCGGAAAAACTGTTTTTT	CASRELYLKPEKLFF